The sequence of this TCR beta chain was determined in a study of beta chain features in type 1 diabetes. Study details: Age and gender were similar between patients and healthy donors, as were cell yields.

This CDR3 has 15 amino acids. Trimming stripped 3 bases from V and 1 base from J, with 12 bases between. Per germline, CDR1 MNHEY and CDR2 SVGAGI. Remarks on this clone: Antigen: not known.

Expressed TCRB transcripts were sequenced because the entire RNA isolate underwent reverse transcription. Profiling relied on immunoSEQ multiplex PCR, and the TCRdb table lists in-frame clones only, not all of them. The sample shows a few hundred thousand clones, approximately 25% of them seen only once. General observations from the study: Within each of all four CD4+ subsets, Type 1 diabetes patients had TCRB CDR3s that were moderately but significantly shorter. Using cDNA template may skew counts toward highly expressing activated cells. Patients with type 1 diabetes showed fewer VDJ junction insertions and more deletions.

The chain recombines TRBV6-5 with TRBJ1-2; TRBD1 might be the D (6 bases). The receptor's source is a woman in her twenties or thirties with type 1 diabetes. Sequencing was done on a sample of naive CD4+ T cells from blood. CDR3 in amino acids: CASSYAGVDNYGYTF. The CDR3 DNA reads TGTGCCAGCAGTTATGCAGGGGTCGATAACTATGGCTACACCTTC.